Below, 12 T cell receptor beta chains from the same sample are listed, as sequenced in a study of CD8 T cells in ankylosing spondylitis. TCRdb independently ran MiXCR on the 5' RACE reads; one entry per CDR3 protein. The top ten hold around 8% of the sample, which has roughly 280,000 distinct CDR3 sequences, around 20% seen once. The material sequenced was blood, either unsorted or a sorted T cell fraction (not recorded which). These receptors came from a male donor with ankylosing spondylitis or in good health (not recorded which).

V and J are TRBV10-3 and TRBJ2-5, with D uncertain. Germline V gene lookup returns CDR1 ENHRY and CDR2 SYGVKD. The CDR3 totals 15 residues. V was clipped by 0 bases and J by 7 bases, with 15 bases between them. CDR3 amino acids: CAISESTVLQSTQYF. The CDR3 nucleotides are TGTGCCATCAGTGAGTCTACCGTACTTCAATCGACCCAGTACTTC.

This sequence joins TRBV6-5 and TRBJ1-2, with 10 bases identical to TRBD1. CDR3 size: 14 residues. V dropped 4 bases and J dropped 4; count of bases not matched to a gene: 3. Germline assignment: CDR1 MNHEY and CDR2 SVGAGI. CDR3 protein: CASSSWTGGYGYTF. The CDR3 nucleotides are TGTGCCAGCAGTTCCTGGACAGGGGGCTATGGCTACACCTTC.

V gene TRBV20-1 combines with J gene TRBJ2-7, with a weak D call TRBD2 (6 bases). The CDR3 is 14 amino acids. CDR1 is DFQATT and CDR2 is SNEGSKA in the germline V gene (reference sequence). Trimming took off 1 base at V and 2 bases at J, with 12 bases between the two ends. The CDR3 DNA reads TGCAGTGCTAGAGTGCGGGACGGGACCTACGAGCAGTACGTC. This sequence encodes CSARVRDGTYEQYV.

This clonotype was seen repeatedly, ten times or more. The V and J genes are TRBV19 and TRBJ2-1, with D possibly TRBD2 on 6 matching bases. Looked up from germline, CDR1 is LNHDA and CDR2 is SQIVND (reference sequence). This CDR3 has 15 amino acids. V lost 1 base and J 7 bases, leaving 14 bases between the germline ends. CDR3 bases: TGTGCCAGTAGTATAGGGGGTAGCGGCGATAATGAGCAGTTCTTC. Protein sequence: CASSIGGSGDNEQFF.

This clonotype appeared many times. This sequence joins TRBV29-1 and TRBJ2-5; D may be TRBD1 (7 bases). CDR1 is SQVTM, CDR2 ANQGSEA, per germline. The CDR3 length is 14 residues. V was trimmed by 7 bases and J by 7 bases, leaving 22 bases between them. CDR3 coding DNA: TGCAGCGGAACCGGGACAGCCTCCGGGGGGACCCAGTACTTC. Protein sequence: CSGTGTASGGTQYF.

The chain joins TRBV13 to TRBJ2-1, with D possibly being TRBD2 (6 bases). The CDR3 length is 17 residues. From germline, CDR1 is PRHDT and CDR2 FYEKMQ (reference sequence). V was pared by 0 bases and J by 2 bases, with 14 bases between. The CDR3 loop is CASSLGWGVQAYNEQFF. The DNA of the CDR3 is TGTGCCAGCAGCTTAGGTTGGGGGGTGCAGGCCTACAATGAGCAGTTCTTC. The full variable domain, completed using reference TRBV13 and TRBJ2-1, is AAGVIQSPRHLIKEKRETATLKCYPIPRHDTVYWYQQGPGQDPQFLISFYEKMQSDKGSIPDRFSAQQFSDYHSELNMSSLELGDSALYFCASSLGWGVQAYNEQFFGPGTRLTVL.

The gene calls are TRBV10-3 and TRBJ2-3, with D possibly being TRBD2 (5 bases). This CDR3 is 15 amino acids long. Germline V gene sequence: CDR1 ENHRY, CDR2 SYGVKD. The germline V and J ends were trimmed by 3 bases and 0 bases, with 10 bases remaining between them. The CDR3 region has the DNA TGTGCCATCAGTGATAAAGGGAGAAGCACAGATACGCAGTATTTT. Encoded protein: CAISDKGRSTDTQYF.

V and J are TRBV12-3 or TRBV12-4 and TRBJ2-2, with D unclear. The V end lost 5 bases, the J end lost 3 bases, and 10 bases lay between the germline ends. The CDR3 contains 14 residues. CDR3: CASSQGIYTGELFF. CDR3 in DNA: TGTGCCAGCAGTCAAGGGATTTACACCGGGGAGCTGTTTTTT.

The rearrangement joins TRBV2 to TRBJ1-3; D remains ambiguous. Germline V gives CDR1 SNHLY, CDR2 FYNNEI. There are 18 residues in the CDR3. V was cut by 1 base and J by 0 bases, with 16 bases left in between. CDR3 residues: CASSEEGALTTSGNTIYF. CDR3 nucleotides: TGTGCCAGCAGTGAAGAGGGCGCACTGACGACCTCTGGAAACACCATATATTTT. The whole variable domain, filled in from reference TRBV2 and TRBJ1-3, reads EPEVTQTPSHQVTQMGQEVILRCVPISNHLYFYWYRQILGQKVEFLVSFYNNEISEKSEIFDDQFSVERPDGSNFTLKIRSTKLEDSAMYFCASSEEGALTTSGNTIYFGEGSWLTVV.

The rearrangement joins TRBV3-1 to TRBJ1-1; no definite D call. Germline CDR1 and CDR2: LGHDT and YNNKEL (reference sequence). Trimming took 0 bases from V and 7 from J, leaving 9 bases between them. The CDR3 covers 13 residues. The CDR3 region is CASSQEYLHEAFF. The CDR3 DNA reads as TGTGCCAGCAGCCAAGAATATCTACATGAAGCTTTCTTT.

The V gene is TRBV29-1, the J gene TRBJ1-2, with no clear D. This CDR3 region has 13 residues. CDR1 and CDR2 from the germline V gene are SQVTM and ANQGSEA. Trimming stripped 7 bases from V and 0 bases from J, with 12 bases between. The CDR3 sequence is CSATAGANYGYTF. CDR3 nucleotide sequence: TGCAGCGCGACGGCCGGGGCTAACTATGGCTACACCTTC.

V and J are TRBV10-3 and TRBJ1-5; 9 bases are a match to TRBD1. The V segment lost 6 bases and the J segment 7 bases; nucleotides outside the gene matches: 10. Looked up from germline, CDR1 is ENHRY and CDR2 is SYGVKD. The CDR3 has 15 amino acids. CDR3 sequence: CAISEGQGGRQPQHF. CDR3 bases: TGTGCCATCAGCGAGGGACAGGGTGGGCGGCAGCCCCAGCATTTT.